The next 9 T cell receptor beta chains were all read from a single sample in a study of T cells in Graves' hyperthyroidism and ophthalmopathy. Regions amplified from RNA transcripts were the TCR beta CDR3 regions. When the TCR CDR3 underwent first-round RT-PCR, the HTBI primer set was used. TCRdb processed the multiplex PCR reads anew with MiXCR; each CDR3 protein has one entry. This sample has roughly 290,000 distinct CDR3 sequences, with roughly an eighth found just once. The sample taken for sequencing was blood. These receptors originate from a woman aged 40 to 49 with Graves' hyperthyroidism.

The table lists this clonotype with many counts. V and J are TRBV6-1 and TRBJ2-1; 8 positions agree with TRBD2. Germline lookup yields CDR1 MNHNS and CDR2 SASEGT. There are 16 residues in the CDR3. With 9 bases clipped from V and 8 bases from J, the junction kept 18 bases outside the gene matches. This chain's CDR3 is CARLGGSGTAVDEQFF. The CDR3, as DNA: TGTGCCAGATTGGGTGGTAGCGGGACGGCGGTGGATGAGCAGTTCTTC.

This clonotype was seen a handful of times. V and J are TRBV18 and TRBJ2-7; D is unresolved. The CDR3 contains 14 residues. Germline V CDR1 and CDR2: KGHSH, LQKENI. The V gene lost 0 bases and the J gene lost 2 bases, with 8 bases spanning the gap. The CDR3 here is CASSPPGRTYEQYF. The CDR3 coding sequence is TGTGCCAGCTCACCACCGGGTCGAACCTACGAGCAGTACTTC.

In this sample, this clonotype turned up a few times. The chain employs TRBV15 and TRBJ2-3; 13 positions agree with TRBD2. The germline gives CDR1 LNHNV, CDR2 YYDKDF (reference sequence). This CDR3 has 17 amino acids. The V gene end was trimmed by 1 base and the J gene end by 1 base; junction bases not matched to a gene: 2. The CDR3 reads CATSRGGLAGGTDTQYF. The CDR3 DNA follows: TGTGCCACCAGCAGAGGCGGACTAGCGGGGGGCACAGATACGCAGTATTTT. The full variable domain, with the rest looked up from reference TRBV15 and TRBJ2-3, is DAMVIQNPRYQVTQFGKPVTLSCSQTLNHNVMYWYQQKSSQAPKLLFHYYDKDFNNEADTPDNFQSRRPNTSFCFLDIRSPGLGDTAMYLCATSRGGLAGGTDTQYFGPGTRLTVL.

The V gene is TRBV18, the J gene TRBJ1-4; 8 nucleotides line up with TRBD1. CDR3 size: 16 residues. CDR1 and CDR2 from the germline V gene are KGHSH and LQKENI. V was clipped by 3 bases and J by 7 bases; unmatched bases: 10. The CDR3 DNA follows: TGTGCCAGCTCACCGCCCGTACAGGGGGTACTTGAAAAACTGTTTTTT. Translating it yields CASSPPVQGVLEKLFF.

This clonotype has a count of ten or more. The chain employs TRBV20-1 and TRBJ2-1; D is possibly TRBD2 (6 bases). The CDR3 length is 17 residues. Between the trimmed V and J ends, which lost 6 bases and 1 base, there was a span of 22 bases. Germline values: CDR1 DFQATT, CDR2 SNEGSKA (reference sequence). The CDR3 spells CSARVRSFRESYNEQFF. CDR3 nucleotides: TGCAGTGCCCGGGTACGCTCGTTCCGGGAGTCCTACAATGAGCAGTTCTTC.

This clonotype was recorded a few times. The gene calls are TRBV6-4 and TRBJ2-7; 14 bases are a match to TRBD2. This CDR3 has 16 residues. V lost 1 base, J lost 7 bases, and 6 bases stayed unmatched. Per the germline V gene, CDR1 is MRHNA and CDR2 is SNTAGT. The CDR3 DNA reads as TGTGCCAGCAGTGACTTAGGACTAGCGGGAGGCCATGAGCAGTACTTC. Translation: CASSDLGLAGGHEQYF.

This clonotype was counted many times. The chain links TRBV7-9 to TRBJ2-7, with 12 bases lining up with TRBD1. Germline CDR1 is SEHNR and CDR2 is FQNEAQ (reference sequence). Losses at the gene ends were 5 bases for V and 5 bases for J; bases not matched to a gene: 10. This CDR3 comprises 16 residues. DNA for the CDR3: TGTGCCAGCAGCCGTACCGGGACAGGGGGCCGAAACGAGCAGTACTTC. Its translation: CASSRTGTGGRNEQYF.

This clonotype has just a few counts. The chain links TRBV5-6 to TRBJ2-1; 14 bases line up with TRBD2. The V and J ends lost 4 bases and 1 base, in that order; junction bases with no gene match: 13. The length of the CDR3 is 20 residues. Germline loops: CDR1 SGHDT, CDR2 YYEEEE. The CDR3 sequence is CASSVALETSGRESYNEQFF. In nucleotides, the CDR3 is TGTGCCAGCAGCGTAGCCCTAGAGACTAGCGGGAGGGAGTCCTACAATGAGCAGTTCTTC.

This clonotype was observed at least ten times. V and J are TRBV2 and TRBJ2-1, with 8 bases identical to TRBD2. V lost 6 bases to trimming and J lost 6 bases; unmatched junction nucleotides: 13. The CDR3 spans 16 residues. CDR1 SNHLY and CDR2 FYNNEI come from the germline V gene. For the CDR3, the DNA is TGTGCCAGCAGGACCAGGACTAGCAAGGTGGGCAATGAGCAGTTCTTC. This gives the protein CASRTRTSKVGNEQFF.